This is a list of T cell receptor beta chains from one sample in a study of shared clonotypes between healthy human individuals. Produced via immunoSEQ multiplex PCR; TCRdb's table is partial and in-frame only. The sample yields some 2 million clones, about 95% seen once. Sequencing was carried out using naive CD8+ T cells sorted from blood. The receptors were gathered from a man younger than 35 in good health. Both conserved end residues are part of each CDR3. Fields, in order: CDR3 protein, CDR3 DNA, clone size, D gene, J gene, V gene. The D gene is left open where the match is weak. Part of the rows lack a size; the others show once, few, many or a class for expanded clones.

cdr3_aa: CASSYRGFYEQYF
cdr3_nt: TGTGCCAGCAGTTACCGAGGGTTCTACGAGCAGTACTTC
clone_size: -
d_call: -
j_call: TRBJ2-7
v_call: TRBV6-5

cdr3_aa: CASSFGGAGNEQFF
cdr3_nt: TGTGCCAGCAGTTTTGGGGGCGCAGGCAATGAGCAGTTCTTC
clone_size: -
d_call: -
j_call: TRBJ2-1
v_call: TRBV27

cdr3_aa: CASSQGRGAYGYTF
cdr3_nt: TGCGCCAGCAGCCAAGGGCGGGGGGCCTATGGCTACACCTTC
clone_size: -
d_call: -
j_call: TRBJ1-2
v_call: TRBV4-1

cdr3_aa: CASSIRDGPYQETQYF
cdr3_nt: TGCGCCAGCAGCATACGGGACGGCCCGTACCAAGAGACCCAGTACTTC
clone_size: -
d_call: -
j_call: TRBJ2-5
v_call: TRBV5-1

cdr3_aa: CASSYGLDGPLGYTF
cdr3_nt: TGTGCCAGCAGTTACGGATTGGACGGTCCCCTTGGCTACACCTTC
clone_size: once
d_call: -
j_call: TRBJ1-2
v_call: TRBV6-5

cdr3_aa: CASSVAREGANTGELFF
cdr3_nt: TGTGCCAGCAGCGTAGCTCGCGAGGGGGCGAACACCGGGGAGCTGTTTTTT
clone_size: once
d_call: -
j_call: TRBJ2-2
v_call: TRBV9

cdr3_aa: CASTPRRVSSYEQYF
cdr3_nt: TGTGCCAGCACCCCTCGCAGGGTTAGCTCCTACGAGCAGTACTTC
clone_size: -
d_call: -
j_call: TRBJ2-7
v_call: TRBV27

cdr3_aa: CASSLGTYEQYF
cdr3_nt: TGCGCCAGCAGCTTGGGGACCTACGAGCAGTACTTC
clone_size: once
d_call: -
j_call: TRBJ2-7
v_call: TRBV5-1

cdr3_aa: CASSLPDRGEYEQYF
cdr3_nt: TGTGCCAGCAGCCTACCGGACAGGGGCGAGTACGAGCAGTACTTC
clone_size: -
d_call: TRBD1
j_call: TRBJ2-7
v_call: TRBV7-9

cdr3_aa: CASSYSSLAGGGVYEQYF
cdr3_nt: TGTGCCAGCAGCTACTCGTCCCTCGCCGGGGGTGGGGTCTACGAGCAGTACTTC
clone_size: -
d_call: -
j_call: TRBJ2-7
v_call: TRBV13

cdr3_aa: CASRGIPGHKNQPQHF
cdr3_nt: TGTGCCAGCAGGGGAATACCGGGACACAAAAATCAGCCCCAGCATTTT
clone_size: once
d_call: -
j_call: TRBJ1-5
v_call: TRBV28

cdr3_aa: CASSWEPTGELFF
cdr3_nt: TGTGCCAGCAGTTGGGAGCCCACCGGGGAGCTGTTTTTT
clone_size: -
d_call: -
j_call: TRBJ2-2
v_call: TRBV6-5

cdr3_aa: CASPGQQNTEAFF
cdr3_nt: TGTGCCAGCCCGGGACAGCAAAACACTGAAGCTTTCTTT
clone_size: -
d_call: TRBD1
j_call: TRBJ1-1
v_call: TRBV6-1

cdr3_aa: CASSQDQGGKLFF
cdr3_nt: TGCGCCAGCAGCCAAGATCAGGGTGGGAAACTGTTTTTT
clone_size: -
d_call: -
j_call: TRBJ1-4
v_call: TRBV4-1

cdr3_aa: CASSLGVGRNEQFF
cdr3_nt: TGTGCCAGCAGCTTAGGGGTCGGAAGGAATGAGCAGTTCTTC
clone_size: -
d_call: -
j_call: TRBJ2-1
v_call: TRBV7-9

cdr3_aa: CAWSDGVLNEKLFF
cdr3_nt: TGTGCCTGGAGCGACGGAGTTCTGAATGAAAAACTGTTTTTT
clone_size: -
d_call: -
j_call: TRBJ1-4
v_call: TRBV30

cdr3_aa: CATSRDRLDREAFF
cdr3_nt: TGTGCCACCAGCAGAGATAGACTAGATAGAGAAGCTTTCTTT
clone_size: -
d_call: -
j_call: TRBJ1-1
v_call: TRBV15

cdr3_aa: CASSQGSSLQETQYF
cdr3_nt: TGCGCCAGCAGCCAAGGCTCCAGCCTGCAAGAGACCCAGTACTTC
clone_size: -
d_call: -
j_call: TRBJ2-5
v_call: TRBV4-3

cdr3_aa: CASSQEGFGWEAYEQYF
cdr3_nt: TGTGCCAGCAGCCAAGAGGGCTTCGGGTGGGAGGCCTACGAGCAGTACTTC
clone_size: -
d_call: -
j_call: TRBJ2-7
v_call: TRBV4-2

cdr3_aa: CASGLTDPYNSPLHF
cdr3_nt: TGTGCTAGTGGCCTGACGGACCCTTATAATTCACCCCTCCACTTT
clone_size: -
d_call: -
j_call: TRBJ1-6
v_call: TRBV12-5

cdr3_aa: CASSLAGQSNEKLFF
cdr3_nt: TGTGCCAGCAGCTTAGCCGGTCAGAGCAATGAAAAACTGTTTTTT
clone_size: -
d_call: -
j_call: TRBJ1-4
v_call: TRBV7-9

cdr3_aa: CASSWEQEGQFEQYF
cdr3_nt: TGCGCCAGCAGCTGGGAGCAGGAGGGCCAGTTCGAGCAGTACTTC
clone_size: once
d_call: -
j_call: TRBJ2-7
v_call: TRBV4-1

cdr3_aa: CASSPLGNTEAFF
cdr3_nt: TGTGCCAGCAGCCCACTCGGGAACACTGAAGCTTTCTTT
clone_size: -
d_call: -
j_call: TRBJ1-1
v_call: TRBV5-4

cdr3_aa: CAIMETDNTEAFF
cdr3_nt: TGTGCCATCATGGAGACCGACAACACTGAAGCTTTCTTT
clone_size: -
d_call: -
j_call: TRBJ1-1
v_call: TRBV10-3

cdr3_aa: CASSFSAYEQYF
cdr3_nt: TGTGCCAGCAGTTTTTCAGCCTACGAGCAGTACTTC
clone_size: once
d_call: -
j_call: TRBJ2-7
v_call: TRBV7-2

cdr3_aa: CASSLGWGEQYF
cdr3_nt: TGTGCCAGCAGCTTGGGGTGGGGGGAGCAGTACTTC
clone_size: -
d_call: -
j_call: TRBJ2-7
v_call: TRBV5-6

cdr3_aa: CASDPRIGNEQFF
cdr3_nt: TGTGCCAGCGACCCCCGAATTGGCAATGAGCAGTTCTTC
clone_size: once
d_call: -
j_call: TRBJ2-1
v_call: TRBV7-9

cdr3_aa: CASSPPLLGQGRRREETQYF
cdr3_nt: TGCGCCAGCAGTCCACCCCTCTTAGGACAGGGGAGAAGGAGGGAAGAGACCCAGTACTTC
clone_size: -
d_call: TRBD1
j_call: TRBJ2-5
v_call: TRBV23-1

cdr3_aa: CASSSGQGGNSPLHF
cdr3_nt: TGTGCCAGCAGCTCCGGACAGGGGGGCAATTCACCCCTCCACTTT
clone_size: once
d_call: TRBD1
j_call: TRBJ1-6
v_call: TRBV7-9

cdr3_aa: CASSAGGASNQPQHF
cdr3_nt: TGTGCCAGCAGCGCCGGGGGGGCTAGCAATCAGCCCCAGCATTTT
clone_size: -
d_call: -
j_call: TRBJ1-5
v_call: TRBV9

cdr3_aa: CATLPHLDYTSTEAFF
cdr3_nt: TGTGCCACACTTCCTCACTTGGACTATACGAGTACTGAAGCTTTCTTT
clone_size: -
d_call: -
j_call: TRBJ1-1
v_call: TRBV7-6

cdr3_aa: CAWRPGYTEAFF
cdr3_nt: TGTGCCTGGAGACCAGGATACACTGAAGCTTTCTTT
clone_size: -
d_call: -
j_call: TRBJ1-1
v_call: TRBV30

cdr3_aa: CASPGIADEQFF
cdr3_nt: TGTGCCAGCCCAGGAATAGCGGATGAGCAGTTCTTC
clone_size: -
d_call: -
j_call: TRBJ2-1
v_call: TRBV2

cdr3_aa: CAISVGARYEQYF
cdr3_nt: TGTGCCATCAGTGTAGGCGCCCGCTACGAGCAGTACTTC
clone_size: -
d_call: -
j_call: TRBJ2-7
v_call: TRBV10-3

cdr3_aa: CASSFRGLISNQPQHF
cdr3_nt: TGTGCCAGCAGTTTTCGGGGCCTGATTAGCAATCAGCCCCAGCATTTT
clone_size: -
d_call: -
j_call: TRBJ1-5
v_call: TRBV27

cdr3_aa: CATSRDELAGAVGEQYF
cdr3_nt: TGTGCCACCAGCAGAGATGAACTAGCGGGAGCTGTGGGCGAGCAGTACTTC
clone_size: -
d_call: TRBD2
j_call: TRBJ2-7
v_call: TRBV15

cdr3_aa: CASSPDPSRDSTYNEQFF
cdr3_nt: TGCGCCAGCAGCCCGGACCCATCCCGGGACTCCACCTACAATGAGCAGTTCTTC
clone_size: -
d_call: -
j_call: TRBJ2-1
v_call: TRBV4-1